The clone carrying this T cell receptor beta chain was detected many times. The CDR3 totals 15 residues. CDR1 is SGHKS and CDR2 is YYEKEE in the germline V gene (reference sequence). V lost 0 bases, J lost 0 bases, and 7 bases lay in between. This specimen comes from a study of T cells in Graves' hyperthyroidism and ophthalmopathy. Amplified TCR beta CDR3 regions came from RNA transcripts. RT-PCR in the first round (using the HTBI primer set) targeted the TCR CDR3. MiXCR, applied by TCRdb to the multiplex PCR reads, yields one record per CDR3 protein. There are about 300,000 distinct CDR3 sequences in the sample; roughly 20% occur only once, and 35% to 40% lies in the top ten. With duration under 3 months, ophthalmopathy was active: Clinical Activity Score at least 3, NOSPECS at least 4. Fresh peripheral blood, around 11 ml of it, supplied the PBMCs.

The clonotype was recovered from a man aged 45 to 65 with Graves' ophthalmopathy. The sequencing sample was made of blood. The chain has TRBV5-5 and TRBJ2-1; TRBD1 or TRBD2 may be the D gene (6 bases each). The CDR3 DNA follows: TGTGCCAGCAGCTTGGAGGGGGGCTCCTACAATGAGCAGTTCTTC. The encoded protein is CASSLEGGSYNEQFF.